Presented here are 9 T cell receptor beta chains from one specimen sequenced in a study of neurological immune-mediated disorders. Via MiXCR, TCRdb re-called the 5' RACE reads, giving one row per CDR3 protein. The data show about 45,000 distinct CDR3 sequences, about 13% seen once. The time point denotes: longitudinal time-point 3. The sample comprised PBMCs. The receptors here all came from a man aged 25 to 40 in good health.

In this sample, this clonotype turned up many times. The V and J genes are TRBV5-1 and TRBJ2-7; 8 bases are shared with TRBD1. V lost 4 bases to trimming and J lost 7 bases; unmatched junction nucleotides: 10. The germline V gene encodes CDR1 SGHRS and CDR2 YFSETQ. The CDR3 extends over 14 amino acids. The CDR3 nucleotides read TGCGCCAGCAGCGCCTCGCCAACAGGGGGTGAGCAGTACTTC. Amino acids: CASSASPTGGEQYF.

This clonotype has at least ten counts. The rearrangement links TRBV5-1 to TRBJ2-3; D remains ambiguous. Germline-derived CDR1 and CDR2 are SGHRS and YFSETQ. This CDR3 is built from 14 residues. Trimming shortened V by 1 base and J by 2 bases, and 8 bases separated the two germline ends. CDR3 residues: CASSLPAITDTQYF. Written as DNA, the CDR3 is TGCGCCAGCAGCTTGCCCGCCATCACAGATACGCAGTATTTT.

There are many counts of this clonotype. The chain uses TRBV12-3 or TRBV12-4 and TRBJ2-1; no clear D gene. This CDR3 has 10 residues. V lost 8 bases, J lost 15 bases, and 14 bases lay in between. CDR3 amino acids: CASGGRRPFF. DNA of the CDR3: TGTGCCAGCGGTGGCAGGCGGCCGTTCTTC.

At least ten counts were recorded for this clonotype. This chain connects TRBV7-8 to TRBJ1-5; 8 nucleotides match TRBD1. Losses at the gene ends were 3 bases for V and 6 bases for J; bases not matched to a gene: 13. The CDR3 loop spans 17 amino acids. Germline loops: CDR1 SGHVS, CDR2 FQNEAQ. CDR3 protein: CASSLKGGQGFGQPQHF. CDR3 DNA: TGTGCCAGCAGCTTGAAGGGTGGACAGGGCTTCGGTCAGCCCCAGCATTTT.

This clonotype was recorded many times. The rearrangement links TRBV12-3 or TRBV12-4 to TRBJ2-5; 8 bases agree with TRBD2. The CDR3 runs 15 residues. After removal of 6 bases from V and 5 bases from J, the junction contained 11 bases not matched to a gene. The CDR3 bases are TGTGCCAGCAGCTGGGTGGGACTAGGTCCCGAGACCCAGTACTTC. This translates into CASSWVGLGPETQYF.

V usage is TRBV5-1 and J usage is TRBJ2-5; 13 positions match TRBD2. The V and J ends lost 2 bases and 5 bases, in that order; junction bases with no gene match: 9. Germline CDR1 SGHRS, CDR2 YFSETQ. The CDR3 is 17 amino acids. This CDR3 reads CASSFQGGTSGKETQYF. CDR3 nucleotide sequence: TGCGCCAGCAGCTTTCAGGGGGGGACTAGCGGGAAGGAGACCCAGTACTTC.

In this sample, this clonotype turned up many times. The rearrangement links TRBV5-1 to TRBJ2-4; 14 bases map to TRBD2. V was pared by 0 bases and J by 1 base, with 9 bases of the junction left unmatched. The CDR3 extends over 20 amino acids. Germline values: CDR1 SGHRS, CDR2 YFSETQ. CDR3 protein: CASSLVPGLAGVEAKNIQYF. In DNA form, the CDR3 reads TGCGCCAGCAGCTTGGTTCCGGGACTAGCGGGAGTGGAGGCCAAAAACATTCAGTACTTC. Full variable domain (remainder filled in from reference TRBV5-1 and TRBJ2-4): KAGVTQTPRYLIKTRGQQVTLSCSPISGHRSVSWYQQTPGQGLQFLFEYFSETQRNKGNFPGRFSGRQFSNSRSEMNVSTLELGDSALYLCASSLVPGLAGVEAKNIQYFGAGTRLSVL.

This clonotype has at least ten counts. This rearrangement joins TRBV7-9 to TRBJ2-1; 9 bases match TRBD1. This CDR3 contains 16 residues. The V segment lost 5 bases and the J segment 3 bases; nucleotides outside the gene matches: 8. CDR1 is SEHNR and CDR2 is FQNEAQ in the germline V gene (reference sequence). Here the CDR3 reads CASSPSGTGRYNEQFF. CDR3 nucleotide sequence: TGTGCCAGCAGCCCGTCCGGGACAGGGCGCTACAATGAGCAGTTCTTC. The full variable domain, rest sourced from reference TRBV7-9 and TRBJ2-1, is DTGVSQNPRHKITKRGQNVTFRCDPISEHNRLYWYRQTLGQGPEFLTYFQNEAQLEKSRLLSDRFSAERPKGSFSTLEIQRTEQGDSAMYLCASSPSGTGRYNEQFFGPGTRLTVL.

Regarding this clonotype: The junction shows a germline mismatch at one end, possibly a read error. This chain links TRBV5-1 with TRBJ2-2; perhaps TRBD1 as D (5 bases). This CDR3 is 14 amino acids long. CDR1 and CDR2 (germline): SGHRS, YFSETQ. CDR3 DNA sequence: TGCGCCAGTTCCTCGGAAACGGACACCTGGGAGCTGTTTTTT. Amino acid sequence: CASSSETDTWELFF.